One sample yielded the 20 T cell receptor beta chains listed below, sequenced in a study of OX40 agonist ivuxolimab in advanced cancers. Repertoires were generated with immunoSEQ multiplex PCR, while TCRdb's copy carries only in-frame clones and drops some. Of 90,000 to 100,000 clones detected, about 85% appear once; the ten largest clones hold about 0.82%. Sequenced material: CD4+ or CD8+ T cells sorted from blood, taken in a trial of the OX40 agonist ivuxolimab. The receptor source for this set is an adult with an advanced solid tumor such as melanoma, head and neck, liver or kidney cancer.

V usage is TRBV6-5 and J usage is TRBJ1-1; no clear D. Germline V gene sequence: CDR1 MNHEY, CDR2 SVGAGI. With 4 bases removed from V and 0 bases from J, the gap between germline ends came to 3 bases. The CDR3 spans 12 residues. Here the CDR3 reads CASSSVNTEAFF. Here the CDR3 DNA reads TGTGCCAGCAGTTCTGTGAACACTGAAGCTTTCTTT.

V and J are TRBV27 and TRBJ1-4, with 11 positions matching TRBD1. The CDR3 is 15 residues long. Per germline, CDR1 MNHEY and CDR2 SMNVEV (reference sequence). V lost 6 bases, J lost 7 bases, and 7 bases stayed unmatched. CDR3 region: CASRSRGTGGEKLFF. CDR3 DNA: TGTGCCAGCAGGAGCAGGGGGACAGGGGGTGAAAAACTGTTTTTT.

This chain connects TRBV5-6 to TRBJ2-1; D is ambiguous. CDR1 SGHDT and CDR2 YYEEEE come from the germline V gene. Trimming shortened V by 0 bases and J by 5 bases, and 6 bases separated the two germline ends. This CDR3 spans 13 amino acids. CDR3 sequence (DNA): TGTGCCAGCAGCTTGGGCCTGGACAATGAGCAGTTCTTC. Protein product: CASSLGLDNEQFF.

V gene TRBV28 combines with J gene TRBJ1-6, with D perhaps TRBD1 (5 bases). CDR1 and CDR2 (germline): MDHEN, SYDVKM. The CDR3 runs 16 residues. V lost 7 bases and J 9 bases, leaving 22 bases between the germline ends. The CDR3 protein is CASILRAGIGSSPLHF. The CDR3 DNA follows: TGTGCCAGCATCCTCCGGGCAGGGATCGGTAGTTCACCCCTCCACTTT.

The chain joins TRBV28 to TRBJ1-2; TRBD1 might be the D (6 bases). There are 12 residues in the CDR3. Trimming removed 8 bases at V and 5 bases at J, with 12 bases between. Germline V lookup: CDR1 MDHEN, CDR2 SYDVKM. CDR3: CASGLQGYGYTF. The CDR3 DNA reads TGTGCCAGCGGATTACAGGGATATGGCTACACCTTC.

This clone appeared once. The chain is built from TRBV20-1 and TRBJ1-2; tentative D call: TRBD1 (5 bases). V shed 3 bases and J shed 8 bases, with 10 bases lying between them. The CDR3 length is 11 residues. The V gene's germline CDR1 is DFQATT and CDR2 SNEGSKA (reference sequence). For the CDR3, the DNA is TGCAGTGCTAGCCCAGGGAAAGGCTACACCTTC. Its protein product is CSASPGKGYTF.

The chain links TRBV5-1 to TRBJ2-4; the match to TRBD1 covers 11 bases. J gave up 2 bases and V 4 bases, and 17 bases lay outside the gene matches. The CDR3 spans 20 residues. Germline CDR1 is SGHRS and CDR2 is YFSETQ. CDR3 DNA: TGCGCCAGCAGCCGGGGACAGGGGGATGCGGGAGATTATACCAAAAACATTCAGTACTTC. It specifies CASSRGQGDAGDYTKNIQYF. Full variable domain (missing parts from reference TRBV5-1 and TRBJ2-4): KAGVTQTPRYLIKTRGQQVTLSCSPISGHRSVSWYQQTPGQGLQFLFEYFSETQRNKGNFPGRFSGRQFSNSRSEMNVSTLELGDSALYLCASSRGQGDAGDYTKNIQYFGAGTRLSVL.

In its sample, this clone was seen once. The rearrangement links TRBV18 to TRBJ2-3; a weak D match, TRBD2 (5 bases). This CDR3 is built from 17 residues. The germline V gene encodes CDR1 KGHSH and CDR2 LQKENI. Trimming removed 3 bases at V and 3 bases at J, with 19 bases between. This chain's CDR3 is CASSPILRETGTDTQYF. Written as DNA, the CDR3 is TGTGCCAGCTCACCCATACTAAGGGAGACCGGGACAGATACGCAGTATTTT. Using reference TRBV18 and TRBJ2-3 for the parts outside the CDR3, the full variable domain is NAGVMQNPRHLVRRRGQEARLRCSPMKGHSHVYWYRQLPEEGLKFMVYLQKENIIDESGMPKERFSAEFPKEGPSILRIQQVVRGDSAAYFCASSPILRETGTDTQYFGPGTRLTVL.

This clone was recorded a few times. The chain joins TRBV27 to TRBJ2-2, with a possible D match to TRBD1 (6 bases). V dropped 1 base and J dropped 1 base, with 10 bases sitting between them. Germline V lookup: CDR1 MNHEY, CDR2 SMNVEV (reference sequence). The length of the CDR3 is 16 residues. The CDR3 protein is CASSLLGTLNTGELFF. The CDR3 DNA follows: TGTGCCAGCAGTTTATTGGGGACATTGAACACCGGGGAGCTGTTTTTT.

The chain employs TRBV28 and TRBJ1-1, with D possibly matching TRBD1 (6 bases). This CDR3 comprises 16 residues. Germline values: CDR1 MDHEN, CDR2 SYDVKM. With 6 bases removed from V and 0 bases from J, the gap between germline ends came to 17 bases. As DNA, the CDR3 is TGTGCCAGCAGCCTGACAGGTCCTCGCATGAACACTGAAGCTTTCTTT. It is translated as CASSLTGPRMNTEAFF.

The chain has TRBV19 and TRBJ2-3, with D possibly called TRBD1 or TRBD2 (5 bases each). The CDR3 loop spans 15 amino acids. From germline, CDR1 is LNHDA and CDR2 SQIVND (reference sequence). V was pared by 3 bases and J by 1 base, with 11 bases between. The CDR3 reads CASSMGQEGTDTQYF. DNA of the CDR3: TGTGCCAGTAGTATGGGGCAGGAGGGCACAGATACGCAGTATTTT.

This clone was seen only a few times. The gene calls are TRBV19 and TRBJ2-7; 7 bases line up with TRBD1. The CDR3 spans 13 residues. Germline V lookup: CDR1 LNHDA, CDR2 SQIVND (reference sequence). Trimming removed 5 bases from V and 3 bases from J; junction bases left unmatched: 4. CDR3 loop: CASSPGQSYEQYF. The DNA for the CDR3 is TGTGCCAGTAGTCCGGGACAGAGCTACGAGCAGTACTTC.

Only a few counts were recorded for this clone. The CDR3 region has the DNA TGTGCCTGGAAGAGAGACGCAGCTAATGAAAAACTGTTTTTT. Amino acid sequence: CAWKRDAANEKLFF. This chain connects TRBV30 to TRBJ1-4, with D unresolved. This CDR3 region has 14 residues. Germline values: CDR1 GTSNPN, CDR2 SVGIG (reference sequence). Trimming shortened V by 4 bases and J by 3 bases, and 12 bases separated the two germline ends.

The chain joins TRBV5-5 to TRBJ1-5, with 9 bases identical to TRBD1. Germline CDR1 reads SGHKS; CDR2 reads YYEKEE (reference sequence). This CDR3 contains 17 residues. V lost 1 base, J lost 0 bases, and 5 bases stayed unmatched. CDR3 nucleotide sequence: TGTGCCAGCAGCTTGTTAGCGGACAGGGGTAGCAATCAGCCCCAGCATTTT. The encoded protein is CASSLLADRGSNQPQHF. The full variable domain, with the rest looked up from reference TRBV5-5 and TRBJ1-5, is DAGVTQSPTHLIKTRGQQVTLRCSPISGHKSVSWYQQVLGQGPQFIFQYYEKEERGRGNFPDRFSARQFPNYSSELNVNALLLGDSALYLCASSLLADRGSNQPQHFGDGTRLSIL.

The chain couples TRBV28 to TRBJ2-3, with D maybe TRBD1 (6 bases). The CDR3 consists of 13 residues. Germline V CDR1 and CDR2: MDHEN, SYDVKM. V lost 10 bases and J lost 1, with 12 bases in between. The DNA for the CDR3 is TGTGCCACCGTGGGGGCAGGCACAGATACGCAGTATTTT. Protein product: CATVGAGTDTQYF.

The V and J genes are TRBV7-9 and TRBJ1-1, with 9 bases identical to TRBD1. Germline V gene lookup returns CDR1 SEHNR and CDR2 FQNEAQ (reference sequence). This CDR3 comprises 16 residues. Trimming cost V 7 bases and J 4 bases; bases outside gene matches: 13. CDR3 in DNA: TGTGCCAGCACCCGGGGACAGGGTACTTTGAGCACTGAAGCTTTCTTT. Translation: CASTRGQGTLSTEAFF.

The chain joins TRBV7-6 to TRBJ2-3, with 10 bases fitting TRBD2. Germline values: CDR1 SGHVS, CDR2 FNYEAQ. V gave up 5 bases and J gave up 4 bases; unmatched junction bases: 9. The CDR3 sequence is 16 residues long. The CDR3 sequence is CASSLLAGEVSDTQYF. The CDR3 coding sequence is TGTGCCAGCAGCCTCCTAGCGGGAGAAGTATCAGATACGCAGTATTTT.

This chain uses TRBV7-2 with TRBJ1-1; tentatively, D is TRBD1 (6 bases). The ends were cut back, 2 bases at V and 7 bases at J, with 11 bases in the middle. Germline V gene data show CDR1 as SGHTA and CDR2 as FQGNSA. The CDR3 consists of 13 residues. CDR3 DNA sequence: TGTGCCAGCAGCTTAACAGGGTTTGATGAAGCTTTCTTT. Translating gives CASSLTGFDEAFF.

CDR3 DNA sequence: TGTGCCAGCAGCCAAGAAACTAGCGGAGGTGGGGGCGAGCAGTTCTTC. It encodes CASSQETSGGGGEQFF. The chain recombines TRBV4-2 with TRBJ2-1; TRBD2 agrees at 8 bases. This CDR3 has 16 residues. The trim removed 0 bases at V and 10 bases at J, leaving 11 bases unmatched. Per the germline V gene, CDR1 is LGHNA and CDR2 is YNFKEQ.

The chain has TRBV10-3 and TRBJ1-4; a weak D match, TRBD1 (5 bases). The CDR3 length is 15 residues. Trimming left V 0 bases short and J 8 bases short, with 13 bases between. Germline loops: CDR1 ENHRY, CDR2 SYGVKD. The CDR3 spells CAISESTGIGEKLFF. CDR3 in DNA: TGTGCCATCAGTGAGTCAACAGGCATAGGGGAAAAACTGTTTTTT.